This T cell receptor beta chain was recovered during a study of T cell responses to AZD1222 COVID-19 vaccine. Overall study findings and caveats: Donors were chiefly white British, with a greater number of females, and clonal diversity was perhaps underestimated. Spike-specific TCR repertoires showed rising breadth and depth after two AZD1222 doses. All repertoire sampling was performed exclusively after the peak T cell response.

Details on this clone: What it recognizes is unknown.

Profiling relied on immunoSEQ multiplex PCR, and the TCRdb table lists in-frame clones only, not all of them. The sample gives 130,000 to 150,000 clones, approximately 90% of which show up once; around 2.7% is in the top ten. This material consisted of peripheral blood, taken on day 0 of AZD1222 vaccination. This TCR derives from an adult in good health.

CDR3 sequence reads: CASSETSYNEQFF. Written as DNA, the CDR3 is TGTGCCAGCAGTGAAACCTCCTACAATGAGCAGTTCTTC. The chain recombines TRBV6-4 with TRBJ2-1; D remains unclear. Trimming pared 3 bases from V and 0 bases from J, leaving 3 bases between. CDR1 is MRHNA, CDR2 SNTAGT, per germline. The CDR3 is made up of 13 amino acids.